This entry lists 21 T cell receptor beta chains sequenced from one sample in a study of T cell repertoires in cytomegalovirus infection. TCRdb recomputed calls from the reads with MiXCR, one row per CDR3 protein. This sample has about 740,000 distinct CDR3 sequences; 35% occur once, and the top ten carry around 3%. Sequencing was performed on PBMCs. These receptors came from a human donor in good health (CMV status not recorded). Some clones in this sample may be carry-over from other donors' samples.

There are a few counts of this clonotype. V usage is TRBV6-2 or TRBV6-3 and J usage is TRBJ2-4; either TRBD1 or TRBD2 may fit D (5 bases each). CDR3 length: 12 residues. V was shortened by 5 bases and J by 9 bases, with 11 bases between the two germline ends. Germline V gives CDR1 MNHEY, CDR2 SVGEGT. CDR3 protein: CASSPYGTIQYF. CDR3 nucleotide sequence: TGTGCCAGCAGTCCCTACGGGACCATTCAGTACTTC.

This clonotype was observed a few times. V is TRBV4-1 and J is TRBJ1-5; 8 positions agree with TRBD1. Germline CDR1 and CDR2: MGHRA and YSYEKL. With V trimmed by 4 bases and J by 4 bases, 12 bases remained unmatched. This CDR3 is built from 17 residues. CDR3 in DNA: TGCGCCAGCAGCCTAACGAGCGGGGACAGGAGGAATCAGCCCCAGCATTTT. Translation gives CASSLTSGDRRNQPQHF.

This clonotype was detected only a few times. The rearrangement links TRBV29-1 to TRBJ2-1, with D uncertain. The V and J ends lost 6 bases and 5 bases respectively, with 17 bases between them. Germline V CDR1 and CDR2: SQVTM, ANQGSEA. The CDR3 contains 14 residues. The CDR3 protein is CSVSIPDGHNEQFF. The DNA of the CDR3 is TGCAGCGTCTCCATCCCCGACGGTCACAATGAGCAGTTCTTC.

In regard to this clonotype: A single base separates this from a much larger clone, so it may be a read error. The rearrangement links TRBV28 to TRBJ1-1; 7 positions agree with TRBD1. Germline-derived CDR1 and CDR2 are MDHEN and SYDVKM. This CDR3 is built from 14 residues. The CDR3: CASSFQGGGTEALF. The CDR3 DNA reads TGTGCCAGCAGTTTCCAGGGGGGTGGCACTGAAGCTTTATTT.

V and J are TRBV6-8 and TRBJ2-5; TRBD2 matches at 7 bases. Germline loops: CDR1 MNHGY, CDR2 SAAAGT. The J segment lost 1 base and the V segment lost 6 bases, leaving 8 bases of the junction unmatched. The CDR3 has 15 residues. CDR3 in DNA: TGTGCCAGCAGCTTGGGGACTACATCCCAAGAGACCCAGTACTTC. As protein: CASSLGTTSQETQYF.

This clonotype was found a few times. J is TRBJ1-3 and V is TRBV12-3 or TRBV12-4, with no clear D. The CDR3 totals 15 residues. V was clipped by 5 bases and J by 0 bases, with 11 bases between them. The DNA for the CDR3 is TGTGCCAGCAGTGTAGGTACTCGCTCTGGAAACACCATATATTTT. As protein: CASSVGTRSGNTIYF.

The table lists this clonotype with a few counts. The rearrangement links TRBV7-8 to TRBJ1-1; D unresolved. In germline, CDR1 is SGHVS, CDR2 FQNEAQ. V gave up 1 base and J gave up 0 bases, with 12 bases separating them. The length of the CDR3 is 16 residues. The CDR3, as DNA: TGTGCCAGCAGCTTAGTAGGACTTATGGTGAACACTGAAGCTTTCTTT. Protein: CASSLVGLMVNTEAFF.

This chain connects TRBV28 to TRBJ2-1; either TRBD1 or TRBD2 may supply D (6 bases each). The germline V gene encodes CDR1 MDHEN and CDR2 SYDVKM. CDR3 length: 19 residues. V gave up 1 base and J gave up 0 bases, with 19 bases separating them. CDR3 region: CASSLSSGADPSSYNEQFF. CDR3 nucleotides: TGTGCCAGCAGTTTATCATCGGGGGCGGATCCTAGCTCCTACAATGAGCAGTTCTTC.

Concerning this clonotype: The conserved phenylalanine or tryptophan is not found at the CDR3 terminus, so this likely reflects a read error. This chain uses TRBV14 with TRBJ2-1, with D perhaps TRBD2 (5 bases). CDR1 and CDR2 from the germline V gene are SGHDN and FVKESK. V lost 1 base to trimming and J lost 8 bases, with 21 bases between them. This CDR3 is built from 17 residues. CDR3 amino acids: CASSQGRPSRGMDEQFL. CDR3 coding DNA: TGTGCCAGCAGCCAAGGGAGGCCGTCTAGAGGTATGGATGAGCAGTTCTTA.

This clonotype came up many times. The V and J genes are TRBV28 and TRBJ2-7; no clear D gene. V was clipped by 3 bases and J by 3 bases, with 12 bases between them. Germline CDR1 is MDHEN and CDR2 is SYDVKM. CDR3 length: 14 residues. CDR3 in amino acids: CASSLVEFSYEQYF. As DNA, the CDR3 is TGTGCCAGCAGTTTGGTAGAATTCAGCTACGAGCAGTACTTC.

Only a few counts were recorded for this clonotype. CDR3 sequence reads: CSARVAGENTGELFF. The CDR3 DNA sequence: TGCAGTGCTAGAGTAGCGGGGGAGAACACCGGGGAGCTGTTTTTT. This chain connects TRBV20-1 to TRBJ2-2, with TRBD2 identical over 9 bases. V lost 1 base and J lost 1; bases outside the gene matches: 1. CDR3 length: 15 amino acids. Per germline, CDR1 DFQATT and CDR2 SNEGSKA (reference sequence).

This clonotype was seen a few times. The chain uses TRBV19 and TRBJ2-5, with TRBD2 matching 13 bases. Germline assignment: CDR1 LNHDA and CDR2 SQIVND (reference sequence). This CDR3 is 15 amino acids long. V lost 3 bases, J lost 5 bases, and 3 bases stayed unmatched. Here the CDR3 DNA reads TGTGCCAGTAGTATCGGACTAGCGGGAGTGGAGACCCAGTACTTC. The encoded protein is CASSIGLAGVETQYF. Based on the CDR3 plus reference TRBV19 and TRBJ2-5, the full variable domain is DGGITQSPKYLFRKEGQNVTLSCEQNLNHDAMYWYRQDPGQGLRLIYYSQIVNDFQKGDIAEGYSVSREKKESFPLTVTSAQKNPTAFYLCASSIGLAGVETQYFGPGTRLLVL.

The rearrangement uses TRBV6-8 and TRBJ1-5; possible D gene TRBD1, 6 bases. This CDR3 region has 13 residues. Between the trimmed V and J ends, which lost 8 bases and 4 bases, there was a span of 12 bases. In germline, CDR1 is MNHGY, CDR2 SAAAGT. The CDR3 sequence is CASGTRKNQPQHF. The CDR3 region has the DNA TGTGCCAGCGGGACACGGAAGAATCAGCCCCAGCATTTT.

The genes are TRBV7-9 and TRBJ2-3, with 12 bases that match TRBD2. The germline V gene has CDR1 SEHNR and CDR2 FQNEAQ (reference sequence). V shed 1 base and J 0 bases; nucleotides not matched to a gene: 5. The CDR3 consists of 18 residues. The CDR3 sequence: CASSLGTSGRYSTDTQYF. The CDR3 DNA reads as TGTGCCAGCAGCTTAGGAACTAGCGGGAGGTATAGCACAGATACGCAGTATTTT.

A word on this clonotype: Being one base from a much bigger clone, this may be a read error. The chain links TRBV7-2 to TRBJ2-3, with D uncertain. This CDR3 is 15 amino acids long. CDR1 and CDR2 from the germline V gene are SGHTA and FQGNSA. CDR3 sequence: CSSSLFLRAADTQYF. CDR3 DNA: TGTTCCAGCAGCTTATTTCTACGTGCTGCAGATACGCAGTATTTT.

The V call is TRBV29-1, the J call TRBJ2-5; 9 nucleotides line up with TRBD1. The germline gives CDR1 SQVTM, CDR2 ANQGSEA. The CDR3 covers 12 residues. After removal of 5 bases from V and 4 bases from J, the junction contained 2 bases not matched to a gene. The DNA of the CDR3 is TGCAGCGTTACAGGGGGCCGAGAGACCCAGTACTTC. Residues: CSVTGGRETQYF.

To note about this clonotype: An end of the junction differs from the germline gene, which may be a read error. The chain recombines TRBV7-2 with TRBJ2-5; TRBD2 matches at 7 bases. The CDR3 is made up of 15 amino acids. The germline V gene encodes CDR1 SGHTA and CDR2 FQGNSA. The CDR3 sequence is CAGSYGAGVQETQYF. CDR3 nucleotides: TGTGCCGGCAGTTACGGGGCGGGGGTTCAAGAGACCCAGTACTTC.

This clonotype showed up just once. The chain recombines TRBV5-1 with TRBJ2-3; D possibly corresponds to TRBD1 (5 bases). The CDR3 covers 14 residues. CDR1 is SGHRS, CDR2 YFSETQ, per germline. The germline V and J ends were trimmed by 4 bases and 6 bases, with 15 bases remaining between them. This CDR3 reads CASSPDTPTDTQYF. CDR3 nucleotides: TGCGCCAGCAGCCCGGACACCCCGACCGATACGCAGTATTTT.

Regarding this clonotype: Being one base from a much bigger clone, this may be a read error. V usage is TRBV7-2 and J usage is TRBJ1-5; D is unresolved. Trimming stripped 5 bases from V and 0 bases from J, with 14 bases between. The CDR3 spans 16 residues. Germline V gene data show CDR1 as SGHTA and CDR2 as FQGNSA. CDR3 protein: CASSPGKGPSNQPQHF. CDR3 bases: TGTGCCAGCAGCCCCGGAAAGGGTCCTAGCAATCAGCCCCAGCATTTT.

Notes on this clonotype: Its ends do not fully match the called genes, so a read error is possible. This sequence joins TRBV7-2 and TRBJ1-2, with D possibly being TRBD1 (5 bases). CDR3 length: 11 residues. The germline V gene has CDR1 SGHTA and CDR2 FQGNSA. The CDR3, as DNA: TGTGCCAGCAGCTTAGCGGGGCCAGAGGAGTTC. It encodes CASSLAGPEEF.

Note on this clonotype: In this CDR3 the conserved last residue, phenylalanine or tryptophan, is missing, so a read error is likely. This chain links TRBV28 with TRBJ2-1; the D is unclear. Germline loops: CDR1 MDHEN, CDR2 SYDVKM. Trimming removed 9 bases from V and 5 bases from J, with 17 bases in between. CDR3 length equals 14 residues. The DNA of the CDR3 is TGTGCCAGTACGCCCCGAACCGACGACAATGAGCAGTTCTTA. It codes for CASTPRTDDNEQFL.